The T cell receptor beta chain under discussion was sequenced for a study of identical twins. This clonotype showed up just a few times. V shed 3 bases, J shed 4 bases, and the junction held 4 bases outside the gene matches. CDR1 and CDR2 from the germline V gene are LGHDT and YNNKEL (reference sequence). The CDR3 totals 15 residues. TCRdb processed the 5' RACE reads anew with MiXCR; each CDR3 protein has one entry. Seen here are about 520,000 distinct CDR3 sequences, around 20% observed once, and the top ten hold about 0.91%. This sample was shared with a second study, whose subject was T cells expressing NK-cell markers.

V is TRBV3-1 and J is TRBJ2-3, with TRBD2 identical over 10 bases. Material: CD4+ T cells sorted from blood. The sequence was obtained from a woman younger than 35 in good health. The CDR3 loop is CASSHSGGAADTQYF. For the CDR3, the DNA is TGTGCCAGCAGCCACAGCGGGGGGGCCGCAGATACGCAGTATTTT.